A selection of T cell receptor beta chains follows, all from one sample in a study of CD8+CD57+ T cells in acquired aplastic anemia. One entry per CDR3 protein results from TCRdb running MiXCR on the reads. This sample carries 250,000 to 350,000 distinct CDR3 sequences, roughly half of them seen once, and the ten largest clones take approximately 8%. The sample consisted of sorted CD4+, CD8+, or CD8+CD57+ T cells (not recorded which) from PBMCs. These receptors were obtained from a human donor with severe aplastic anemia or a healthy control (not recorded which). Each CDR3 is given with its conserved first and last residue. Fields, in order: D gene, clone size, J gene, V gene, CDR3 protein, CDR3 DNA. The D gene is left open where the match is weak. Only some rows state a clone size, as once, few, many or a class for expanded clones.

d_call: TRBD2
clone_size: NA
j_call: TRBJ2-1
v_call: TRBV20-1
cdr3_aa: CSAPVGYSGKTYNEQFF
cdr3_nt: TGCAGTGCCCCCGTTGGGTATAGCGGGAAGACCTACAATGAGCAGTTCTTC

d_call: TRBD2
clone_size: NA
j_call: TRBJ2-1
v_call: TRBV29-1
cdr3_aa: CSVILAGRSWGEQFF
cdr3_nt: TGCAGCGTTATTCTAGCGGGAAGGTCTTGGGGTGAGCAGTTCTTC

d_call: NA
clone_size: NA
j_call: TRBJ2-2
v_call: TRBV19
cdr3_aa: CASSNIGRVDTGELFF
cdr3_nt: TGTGCCAGTAGTAATATAGGCAGGGTTGACACCGGGGAGCTGTTTTTT

d_call: NA
clone_size: many
j_call: TRBJ1-1
v_call: TRBV5-6
cdr3_aa: CASSLPAANTEAFF
cdr3_nt: TGTGCCAGCAGCTTACCGGCGGCGAACACTGAAGCTTTCTTT

d_call: NA
clone_size: NA
j_call: TRBJ2-7
v_call: TRBV24-1
cdr3_aa: CATSEHSGEQYF
cdr3_nt: TGTGCCACCAGTGAACATTCGGGCGAGCAGTACTTC

d_call: TRBD1
clone_size: few
j_call: TRBJ2-7
v_call: TRBV29-1
cdr3_aa: CSVEGRDRNYEQYF
cdr3_nt: TGCAGCGTTGAAGGGCGGGACAGGAACTACGAGCAGTACTTC

d_call: NA
clone_size: NA
j_call: TRBJ2-7
v_call: TRBV12-3/TRBV12-4
cdr3_aa: CASSPTRDASYEQYF
cdr3_nt: TGTGCCAGCAGTCCGACAAGGGACGCATCCTACGAGCAGTACTTC

d_call: NA
clone_size: NA
j_call: TRBJ2-1
v_call: TRBV7-2
cdr3_aa: CASSYLTSGFF
cdr3_nt: TGTGCCAGCAGCTACTTAACCAGCGGGTTCTTC

d_call: NA
clone_size: many
j_call: TRBJ2-4
v_call: TRBV7-6
cdr3_aa: CASSLGPKNIQYF
cdr3_nt: TGTGCCAGCAGCTTAGGGCCAAAAAACATTCAGTACTTC

d_call: NA
clone_size: NA
j_call: TRBJ2-7
v_call: TRBV6-2/TRBV6-3
cdr3_aa: CASSRVGNEQYF
cdr3_nt: TGTGCCAGCAGTCGAGTGGGGAACGAGCAGTACTTC

d_call: NA
clone_size: NA
j_call: TRBJ2-2
v_call: TRBV7-9
cdr3_aa: CASSLAGKGSTGELFF
cdr3_nt: TGTGCCAGCAGCTTAGCAGGGAAAGGGAGCACCGGCGAGCTGTTTTTT

d_call: NA
clone_size: many
j_call: TRBJ1-2
v_call: TRBV4-1
cdr3_aa: CASSQDLGQNYGYTF
cdr3_nt: TGCGCCAGCAGCCAAGATCTGGGTCAGAACTATGGCTACACCTTC

d_call: NA
clone_size: NA
j_call: TRBJ1-5
v_call: TRBV12-3/TRBV12-4
cdr3_aa: CASTSSSGRQPQHF
cdr3_nt: TGTGCCAGCACCTCCTCGTCAGGGCGGCAGCCCCAGCATTTT

d_call: TRBD1
clone_size: NA
j_call: TRBJ1-5
v_call: TRBV2
cdr3_aa: CASNSGQGANQPQHF
cdr3_nt: TGTGCCAGCAACTCTGGACAGGGGGCTAATCAGCCCCAGCATTTT

d_call: NA
clone_size: NA
j_call: TRBJ2-7
v_call: TRBV24-1
cdr3_aa: CATGPSGASIHEQYF
cdr3_nt: TGTGCCACCGGGCCCTCAGGAGCTAGCATCCACGAGCAGTACTTC

d_call: NA
clone_size: NA
j_call: TRBJ2-3
v_call: TRBV7-2
cdr3_aa: CASSLEFVGRTDTQYF
cdr3_nt: TGTGCCAGCAGCTTAGAATTTGTGGGGCGCACAGATACGCAGTATTTT

d_call: TRBD1
clone_size: NA
j_call: TRBJ1-5
v_call: TRBV5-5
cdr3_aa: CASSSAKRDRHQPQHF
cdr3_nt: TGTGCCAGCAGCTCCGCAAAGCGGGACAGACATCAGCCCCAGCATTTT

d_call: NA
clone_size: few
j_call: TRBJ2-2
v_call: TRBV7-7
cdr3_aa: CAAEGTNTGELFF
cdr3_nt: TGTGCCGCGGAGGGGACGAACACCGGGGAGCTGTTTTTT

d_call: NA
clone_size: NA
j_call: TRBJ1-3
v_call: TRBV29-1
cdr3_aa: CSVRDPGNTIYF
cdr3_nt: TGCAGCGTTAGGGACCCTGGAAACACCATATATTTT

d_call: TRBD1
clone_size: NA
j_call: TRBJ1-4
v_call: TRBV19
cdr3_aa: CASNIRQGVEKLFF
cdr3_nt: TGTGCCAGTAATATACGGCAGGGGGTAGAAAAACTGTTTTTT

d_call: TRBD2
clone_size: NA
j_call: TRBJ2-7
v_call: TRBV25-1
cdr3_aa: CASSTTSASYEQYF
cdr3_nt: TGTGCCAGCAGCACCACTAGCGCCTCCTACGAGCAGTACTTC

d_call: TRBD2
clone_size: once
j_call: TRBJ2-3
v_call: TRBV10-3
cdr3_aa: CAISVTSGGAPDTQYF
cdr3_nt: TGTGCCATCAGTGTAACTAGCGGGGGGGCCCCAGATACGCAGTATTTT

d_call: TRBD2
clone_size: NA
j_call: TRBJ2-7
v_call: TRBV6-5
cdr3_aa: CASSQGGVQYF
cdr3_nt: TGTGCCAGCAGTCAGGGAGGGGTGCAGTACTTC

d_call: NA
clone_size: many
j_call: TRBJ1-4
v_call: TRBV20-1
cdr3_aa: CSARARFSEKLFF
cdr3_nt: TGCAGTGCTAGAGCCAGGTTTTCTGAAAAACTGTTTTTT

d_call: NA
clone_size: NA
j_call: TRBJ2-1
v_call: TRBV4-3
cdr3_aa: CASSQDRDIKGFF
cdr3_nt: TGCGCCAGCAGCCAAGACCGGGACATCAAGGGGTTCTTC

d_call: NA
clone_size: NA
j_call: TRBJ2-7
v_call: TRBV29-1
cdr3_aa: CSVLIRVLYEQYF
cdr3_nt: TGCAGCGTTCTTATCAGGGTACTCTACGAGCAGTACTTC

d_call: NA
clone_size: NA
j_call: TRBJ2-7
v_call: TRBV29-1
cdr3_aa: CSVSPSGRVAYEQYF
cdr3_nt: TGCAGCGTAAGCCCTTCAGGCCGTGTGGCCTACGAGCAGTACTTC

d_call: TRBD1
clone_size: few
j_call: TRBJ2-5
v_call: TRBV7-2
cdr3_aa: CASSSDRALGETQYF
cdr3_nt: TGTGCCAGCAGTTCTGACAGGGCATTAGGAGAGACCCAGTACTTC

d_call: NA
clone_size: NA
j_call: TRBJ1-3
v_call: TRBV9
cdr3_aa: CASSTKDGPGNTIYF
cdr3_nt: TGTGCCAGCAGCACGAAGGACGGTCCTGGAAACACCATATATTTT

d_call: NA
clone_size: NA
j_call: TRBJ2-7
v_call: TRBV12-3/TRBV12-4
cdr3_aa: CASSFDGPYEQYF
cdr3_nt: TGTGCCAGCAGTTTTGACGGCCCCTACGAGCAGTACTTC

d_call: NA
clone_size: NA
j_call: TRBJ2-3
v_call: TRBV7-2
cdr3_aa: CASSRDVGTDTQYF
cdr3_nt: TGTGCCAGCAGTCGTGATGTTGGCACAGATACGCAGTATTTT

d_call: NA
clone_size: many
j_call: TRBJ1-5
v_call: TRBV7-9
cdr3_aa: CASSLAMSGTINQPQHF
cdr3_nt: TGTGCCAGCAGCTTAGCGATGTCAGGAACTATCAATCAGCCCCAGCATTTT

d_call: TRBD2
clone_size: many
j_call: TRBJ2-5
v_call: TRBV29-1
cdr3_aa: CSVRTSGVETQYF
cdr3_nt: TGCAGCGTCCGGACTAGCGGGGTAGAGACCCAGTACTTC

d_call: NA
clone_size: many
j_call: TRBJ2-7
v_call: TRBV3-1
cdr3_aa: CASSQTANEQYF
cdr3_nt: TGTGCCAGCAGCCAAACAGCGAACGAGCAGTACTTC

d_call: NA
clone_size: NA
j_call: TRBJ1-5
v_call: TRBV10-3
cdr3_aa: CAISESRGTQPQHF
cdr3_nt: TGTGCCATCAGTGAGTCAAGGGGGACTCAGCCCCAGCATTTT

d_call: NA
clone_size: many
j_call: TRBJ1-3
v_call: TRBV6-5
cdr3_aa: CASSTNRASGNTIYF
cdr3_nt: TGTGCCAGCAGTACCAACAGAGCCTCTGGAAACACCATATATTTT

d_call: NA
clone_size: many
j_call: TRBJ1-2
v_call: TRBV7-2
cdr3_aa: CASSTQQGWDGYTF
cdr3_nt: TGTGCCAGCAGCACCCAACAGGGATGGGATGGCTACACCTTC

d_call: TRBD2
clone_size: NA
j_call: TRBJ2-3
v_call: TRBV5-1
cdr3_aa: CASSVGLAGLGTDTQYF
cdr3_nt: TGCGCCAGCAGCGTGGGACTAGCGGGCCTGGGAACAGATACGCAGTATTTT

d_call: TRBD1
clone_size: NA
j_call: TRBJ1-1
v_call: TRBV29-1
cdr3_aa: CSVEGQGTF
cdr3_nt: TGCAGCGTTGAGGGACAGGGGACCTTT

d_call: NA
clone_size: many
j_call: TRBJ2-2
v_call: TRBV28
cdr3_aa: CAIREANTGELFF
cdr3_nt: TGTGCCATCCGTGAGGCGAACACCGGGGAGCTGTTTTTT

d_call: TRBD1
clone_size: NA
j_call: TRBJ2-3
v_call: TRBV19
cdr3_aa: CASSWNKGGRSDTQYF
cdr3_nt: TGTGCCAGTAGTTGGAACAAAGGGGGCAGGTCAGATACGCAGTATTTT

d_call: TRBD1
clone_size: NA
j_call: TRBJ1-1
v_call: TRBV20-1
cdr3_aa: CSGRSPQGETEAFF
cdr3_nt: TGCAGTGGCCGCAGTCCCCAGGGGGAAACTGAAGCTTTCTTT

d_call: NA
clone_size: NA
j_call: TRBJ1-5
v_call: TRBV2
cdr3_aa: CASSEQGVVQPQHF
cdr3_nt: TGTGCCAGCAGTGAGCAGGGAGTGGTTCAGCCCCAGCATTTT

d_call: TRBD1
clone_size: many
j_call: TRBJ1-1
v_call: TRBV12-3/TRBV12-4
cdr3_aa: CASSLSRDSLEAFF
cdr3_nt: TGTGCCAGCAGTTTAAGCCGGGACAGCCTTGAGGCTTTCTTT

d_call: NA
clone_size: NA
j_call: TRBJ1-2
v_call: TRBV20-1
cdr3_aa: CSARDPAGRPYGYTF
cdr3_nt: TGCAGTGCTAGAGATCCGGCAGGGAGGCCCTATGGCTACACCTTC

d_call: NA
clone_size: NA
j_call: TRBJ2-4
v_call: TRBV29-1
cdr3_aa: CSVGRGIKNIQYF
cdr3_nt: TGCAGCGTTGGGAGAGGCATCAAAAACATTCAGTACTTC

d_call: NA
clone_size: NA
j_call: TRBJ2-5
v_call: TRBV29-1
cdr3_aa: CSVVGWGETQYF
cdr3_nt: TGCAGCGTTGTTGGGTGGGGGGAGACCCAGTACTTC

d_call: NA
clone_size: NA
j_call: TRBJ2-2
v_call: TRBV6-1
cdr3_aa: CASSSKTNTGELFF
cdr3_nt: TGTGCCAGCTCTTCGAAAACCAACACCGGGGAGCTGTTTTTT

d_call: NA
clone_size: many
j_call: TRBJ1-4
v_call: TRBV13
cdr3_aa: CASSWLSSGGVGAEKLFF
cdr3_nt: TGTGCCAGCAGCTGGCTCTCCTCCGGGGGGGTAGGAGCTGAAAAACTGTTTTTT

d_call: NA
clone_size: NA
j_call: TRBJ1-2
v_call: TRBV27
cdr3_aa: CASSSWTIGGYTF
cdr3_nt: TGTGCCAGCAGTTCCTGGACCATTGGTGGCTACACCTTC

d_call: NA
clone_size: NA
j_call: TRBJ1-2
v_call: TRBV5-6
cdr3_aa: CASSSAAVDGYTF
cdr3_nt: TGTGCCAGCAGCTCCGCCGCAGTTGATGGCTACACCTTC

d_call: TRBD1
clone_size: once
j_call: TRBJ1-2
v_call: TRBV19
cdr3_aa: CASSTNRGRFGYTF
cdr3_nt: TGTGCCAGTAGTACAAACAGGGGGCGGTTCGGCTACACCTTC

d_call: NA
clone_size: few
j_call: TRBJ2-7
v_call: TRBV9
cdr3_aa: CASSVGQFSYEQYF
cdr3_nt: TGTGCCAGCAGCGTAGGTCAGTTCTCCTACGAGCAGTACTTC

d_call: TRBD2
clone_size: NA
j_call: TRBJ2-5
v_call: TRBV7-2
cdr3_aa: CASSPGLAGLIETQYF
cdr3_nt: TGTGCCAGCAGCCCTGGACTAGCGGGACTCATTGAGACCCAGTACTTC